These T cell receptor beta chains were read from a single sample in a study of CD8 T cell repertoires and HIV-1 epitope variants. Here immunoSEQ multiplex PCR was the method, and the copy in TCRdb shows in-frame clones only, minus some. The table records 5,000 to 5,500 clones, roughly 64% of them present only once. No antigen has been identified for these receptors. The specimen was cultured CD8+ T cells derived from PBMCs. The receptors were sampled from a male donor with HIV. CDR3s include the opening cysteine and the closing phenylalanine or tryptophan. D genes are given only for firm matches. Size is stated for part of the rows, as once, few or many counts, or as a class when the clone is expanded.

d_call	j_call	v_call	clone_size	cdr3_aa	cdr3_nt
-	TRBJ2-1	TRBV10-1	-	CASSDSGTNEQFF	TGCGCCAGCAGTGATTCCGGGACAAATGAGCAGTTCTTC
-	TRBJ1-2	TRBV30	-	CAWGGGLDYGYTF	TGTGCCTGGGGTGGAGGTTTGGACTATGGCTACACCTTC
-	TRBJ2-3	TRBV7-6	-	CASSLSETSTDTQYF	TGTGCCAGCAGCTTAAGTGAGACTAGCACAGATACGCAGTATTTT
-	TRBJ1-2	TRBV4-3	large	CASSQDPVELDYGYTF	TGCGCCAGCAGCCAAGATCCCGTCGAACTCGACTATGGCTACACCTTC
-	TRBJ2-1	TRBV11-1	-	CASSLAGQSYNEQFF	TGTGCCAGCAGCTTAGCCGGACAGAGCTACAATGAGCAGTTCTTC
-	TRBJ1-4	TRBV28	-	CASSQITGEKLFF	TGTGCCAGCAGTCAAATAACGGGGGAAAAACTGTTTTTT
TRBD1	TRBJ2-7	TRBV5-3	-	CARGTDRGPAYEQYF	TGTGCCAGAGGAACGGACAGGGGGCCCGCCTACGAGCAGTACTTC
-	TRBJ2-3	TRBV4-1	-	CASSHAGGERGGPLYTQYF	TGCGCCAGCAGCCACGCCGGGGGCGAACGCGGGGGACCTCTTTATACGCAGTATTTT
TRBD2	TRBJ2-3	TRBV14	few	CASSQDRREGRGDTQYF	TGTGCCAGCAGCCAAGATAGGAGGGAGGGCCGGGGAGATACGCAGTATTTT
TRBD1	TRBJ2-7	TRBV5-1	-	CASSYLRQGFIGEQYF	TGCGCCAGCAGCTACCTTAGACAGGGGTTCATCGGCGAGCAGTACTTC
-	TRBJ2-7	TRBV5-6	-	CASSLALAEQYF	TGTGCCAGCAGCTTGGCGCTTGCCGAGCAGTACTTC
-	TRBJ1-2	TRBV1	-	CASSQDPPDLDYGYTF	TGCGCCAGCAGCCAAGATCCCCCAGACTTGGACTATGGCTACACCTTC
-	TRBJ2-5	TRBV9	-	CASSVSWGYQETQYF	TGTGCCAGCAGCGTTTCGTGGGGGTACCAAGAGACCCAGTACTTC
-	TRBJ1-3	TRBV10-3	-	CAIISGESSGNTIYF	TGTGCCATCATTTCGGGGGAGAGCTCTGGAAACACCATATATTTT
-	TRBJ1-1	TRBV7-2	once	CASSLDWQGRTEAFF	TGTGCCAGCAGCTTAGATTGGCAGGGAAGGACTGAAGCTTTCTTT
TRBD2	TRBJ2-1	TRBV10-2	-	CASSEGTSYNEQFF	TGCGCCAGCAGTGAAGGGACTAGCTACAATGAGCAGTTCTTC
TRBD1	TRBJ2-7	TRBV27	-	CASSLYPGTGSLEQYF	TGTGCCAGCAGTTTATACCCCGGGACAGGAAGCCTCGAGCAGTACTTC
TRBD1	TRBJ1-2	TRBV7-3	-	CASSSGQGDGYTF	TGTGCCAGCAGCTCCGGACAGGGGGATGGCTACACCTTC
TRBD1	TRBJ2-2	TRBV9	-	CASSVETGLAGELFF	TGTGCCAGCAGCGTAGAGACAGGGCTGGCCGGGGAGCTGTTTTTT
-	TRBJ2-1	TRBV7-9	-	CASSPYQNNEQFF	TGTGCCAGCAGTCCCTATCAGAACAATGAGCAGTTCTTC
TRBD1	TRBJ2-3	TRBV7-8	-	CASSPQTGVRTDTQYF	TGTGCCAGCAGCCCGCAGACAGGGGTACGCACAGATACGCAGTATTTT
-	TRBJ2-1	TRBV2	-	CASSDIDYYNEQFF	TGTGCCAGCAGTGATATAGACTACTACAATGAGCAGTTCTTC
TRBD2	TRBJ2-7	TRBV6-5	-	CAVNSGVSSYEQYF	TGTGCCGTCAATAGCGGGGTCAGCTCCTACGAGCAGTACTTC
-	TRBJ1-5	TRBV28	-	CASNSDAWPYSNQPQHF	TGTGCCAGCAATTCGGACGCCTGGCCCTATAGCAATCAGCCCCAGCATTTT
TRBD1	TRBJ2-1	TRBV7-9	few	CASSLGQAPEQFF	TGTGCCAGCAGCCTTGGACAGGCTCCTGAGCAGTTCTTC
TRBD1	TRBJ1-5	TRBV28	few	CASSSTGGEQPQHF	TGTGCCAGCAGCTCGACAGGGGGGGAACAGCCCCAGCATTTT
TRBD2	TRBJ2-7	TRBV4-2	-	CASSQEGLGGYEQYF	TGTGCCAGCAGCCAAGAGGGACTAGGCGGCTACGAGCAGTACTTC
-	TRBJ2-3	TRBV9	-	CASSVRAGDSDTQYF	TGTGCCAGCAGCGTTAGGGCAGGGGACTCAGATACGCAGTATTTT
TRBD1	TRBJ2-7	TRBV6-5	once	CASSEQGARFDEQYF	TGTGCCAGCAGCGAACAGGGGGCTAGATTCGACGAGCAGTACTTC
TRBD1	TRBJ2-1	TRBV19	-	CASSGPGQGALSRNEQFF	TGTGCCAGTAGTGGACCGGGACAGGGGGCCCTGAGTAGAAATGAGCAGTTCTTC
TRBD2	TRBJ2-1	TRBV13	medium-sized	CASSISGRDMLNEQFF	TGTGCCAGCAGCATCAGCGGGAGGGACATGTTGAATGAGCAGTTCTTC
-	TRBJ2-1	TRBV10-3	-	CAISESTLSGQFF	TGTGCCATCAGTGAGTCGACTCTTAGCGGGCAGTTCTTC
-	TRBJ2-2	TRBV7-6	-	CASSLNTGGELFF	TGTGCCAGCAGCTTAAATACGGGCGGGGAGCTGTTTTTT
-	TRBJ2-1	TRBV14	-	CASSQTYAGYNEQFF	TGTGCCAGCAGCCAAACATATGCGGGGTACAATGAGCAGTTCTTC
-	TRBJ1-4	TRBV7-9	few	CASSLGLNEKLFF	TGTGCCAGCAGCTTGGGCTTAAATGAAAAACTGTTTTTT
TRBD2	TRBJ2-1	TRBV28	-	CASMFIAGGLPEQFF	TGTGCCAGCATGTTTATAGCGGGGGGGCTTCCTGAGCAGTTCTTC
-	TRBJ2-7	TRBV2	few	CASSDELEIYEQYF	TGTGCCAGCAGTGACGAGCTCGAGATCTACGAGCAGTACTTC
TRBD2	TRBJ2-1	TRBV2	-	CASNPLTSGEWNEQFF	TGTGCCAGCAATCCTCTGACTAGCGGGGAGTGGAATGAGCAGTTCTTC
TRBD1	TRBJ2-7	TRBV28	-	CASSAFGQGNTYEQYF	TGTGCCAGCAGTGCCTTCGGACAGGGGAATACCTACGAGCAGTACTTC
-	TRBJ2-7	TRBV7-9	few	CASSPDVGAGVSYEQYF	TGTGCCAGCAGCCCTGACGTGGGGGCGGGGGTATCCTACGAGCAGTACTTC
-	TRBJ1-1	TRBV5-4	-	CASSLEAGLNTEAFF	TGTGCCAGCAGCTTGGAGGCAGGGCTGAACACTGAAGCTTTCTTT
-	TRBJ1-2	TRBV10-3	few	CAISPQLGEGVNGYTF	TGTGCCATCAGTCCTCAACTCGGAGAGGGGGTAAATGGCTACACCTTC
-	TRBJ1-6	TRBV4-1	few	CASSQVDMGFTYNSPLHF	TGCGCCAGCAGCCAAGTCGATATGGGGTTCACCTATAATTCACCCCTCCACTTT
-	TRBJ2-1	TRBV14	-	CASSVSLDSYNEQFF	TGTGCCAGCAGCGTCTCCTTGGACAGCTACAATGAGCAGTTCTTC